This T cell receptor (beta chain) was retrieved from a study of shared clonotypes between healthy human individuals (TCRdb year 2020). Background on the whole study: The cohort comprised two women and a few men aged 18 to 49 years. For each donor, CD4 naive and CD4 memory were each run on three plates, CD8 naive on two plates, and CD8 memory on one plate. To estimate repertoire size and how much clonotypes are shared between individuals, the study performed deep sequencing of blood TCR repertoires from a handful of healthy adults. Libraries were prepared and TCR repertoires were sequenced by different laboratories using diverse techniques, in order to increase sequencing depth and limit assay-specific biases. Each donor's leukapheresis produced roughly between roughly 0.85 and 10 billion PBMCs. Points the paper makes about the study in general: Sampling was restricted to blood, and TCR repertoires in tissue are likely to differ from TCR repertoires in blood. Across four donors, roughly 5.1% of naive CD4, around 3.5% of naive CD8, around 2.1% of memory CD4, and 0.4% to 0.45% of memory CD8 clonotypes were shared. The genetic and exposure-history diversity represented was limited by the small number of donors. Pairwise subsampling indicated that sequencing depth was expected to affect the degree of clonotype sharing among donors. Naive subsets generally had larger estimated clonotype richness than memory subsets. Even with the large sequencing depth, rarefaction of the sorted-subset datasets indicated that sequencing was incomplete. Compared with non-shared clonotypes, clonotypes shared by all four sorted-subset donors had higher generation probabilities.

The CDR3 spans 14 residues, from the cysteine through the phenylalanine. Only the CDR3 DNA is retained, 42 bases long and in frame from the first base. The CDR1 and CDR2 encoded by the germline V gene are SGHTA and FQGNSA. The V and J ends are trimmed by 1 base and 6 bases, leaving 10 bases between them. Donors were healthy HIV-negative adults with no recently reported acute infections or vaccinations. Only Caucasian adults living in Nashville, Tennessee, USA were represented among the donors. CD4+ T cells were enriched by magnetic negative selection, after which naive cells were positively selected on CD45RA and the negative fraction was taken as the memory subset. Blood was obtained by leukapheresis, after which PBMCs were separated by Ficoll-Histopaque density gradient centrifugation and cryopreserved in liquid nitrogen vapor phase. Purity and quantity of every magnetically sorted T cell population were checked by analytical flow cytometry. From each sorted fraction, genomic DNA was isolated and quantified by UV absorbance on a Nanodrop 2000c.

The count of this clone is one. The antigen it binds to is not known. No base quality values were provided; no much bigger clone lies one nucleotide off. Using the deep immunoSEQ assay, multiplex PCR amplified TCR CDR3 regions from genomic DNA. Extracted genomic DNA from each cell subset was spread evenly across all wells of several immunoSEQ 96-well plates, with each plate serving as a replicate. Each replicate PCR for sorted subsets received about 0.2 ug genomic DNA, equal to tens of thousands of T cell genomes. Purified libraries were measured with a Qubit 3.0 fluorometer, size-checked on a Bioanalyzer 2100, and measured again with the KAPA Library Quantification kit. Every immunoSEQ 96-well plate was sequenced on a separate single-read 150-cycle Illumina NextSeq 550 flow cell. The original methods were these. Because only junctional sequences without quality scores were contained in the immunoSEQ output, filtering matching that applied to full-length reads could not be performed. Sequences were annotated with PyIR, a Python wrapper for IgBLAST v1.9, and V/J genes and CDR3 were assigned using IMGT germline references. Any read was removed if the V/J assignment was weak (E-value above 1e-6), the CDR3 was missing, or the read contained stop codons, out-of-frame junctions, or ambiguous translated residues. V3J clonotypes were defined as sequences sharing an identical inferred V gene, J gene, and CDR3 amino acid sequence. Percentage overlap between repertoires was computed as shared unique clonotypes divided by the size of the smaller repertoire. Richness of each repertoire was evaluated using RTK rarefaction, the Chao1 estimator, and Recon v2.1 estimates of unobserved clonotypes. Generation probabilities were computed with OLGA for all TCRbeta clonotypes obtained by the gDNA method from a few donors. The table was pulled from immuneACCESS by TCRdb, which kept in-frame rearrangements only. Such tables lose some clones; where checked, under half of the loss comes from unresolved V genes, and the rest has no known cause. The V and J calls and clone size come from that table; D and trimming were worked out from the DNA. For this sample there are over a million clones; 95% to 97% appear just once. The ten largest clones capture more than 0.9% of the sample.

The TCR sequence derives from a man aged 30-40 years in good health. The sequencing sample was made of naive CD4+ T cells sorted from blood. The cell subset or site label, as the study defines it: CD45RA+ positively selected. The receptor chain draws on TRBV7-2 and TRBJ1-5, with TRBD1 tentatively as D gene (5 bases match). For the CDR3, the sequence is CASSLDRIVQPQHF. The sequenced DNA is TGTGCCAGCAGCTTAGACAGGATCGTTCAGCCCCAGCATTTT.